This TCR beta chain comes out of a study of cytomegalovirus exposure and HLA in healthy donors. Study-level background: Out of approximately 170 million T cells, an earlier analysis found about 100 million unique TCR beta sequences in total. General observations from the study: In a later analysis, at a false discovery rate of 0.05, under 20,000 TCR beta sequences were associated with HLA alleles.

The PCR was carried out with 60 Vbeta primers and 13 Jbeta primers. Assay: immunoSEQ multiplex PCR; the TCRdb copy retains only in-frame clones and omits some. Among 210,000 or so clones listed, roughly 84% were seen once. In its sample, this clone was seen a few times. Its antigen is as yet unknown. Unrecorded immune exposure was likely among donors, who were nominally healthy when sampled. The CDR3 is 14 residues long. Germline CDR1 reads SNHLY; CDR2 reads FYNNEI. V lost 7 bases and J lost 4, with 16 bases in between. This TCR derives from a human donor in good health. The material sequenced was PBMCs. The chain combines TRBV2 with TRBJ1-1, with D perhaps matching TRBD1 (6 bases). The CDR3 coding sequence is TGTGCCAGCAACAGCAGGGGCCCGGGCACTGAAGCTTTCTTT. Residues: CASNSRGPGTEAFF. Together with reference TRBV2 and TRBJ1-1, the CDR3 gives the full variable domain: EPEVTQTPSHQVTQMGQEVILRCVPISNHLYFYWYRQILGQKVEFLVSFYNNEISEKSEIFDDQFSVERPDGSNFTLKIRSTKLEDSAMYFCASNSRGPGTEAFFGQGTRLTVV.